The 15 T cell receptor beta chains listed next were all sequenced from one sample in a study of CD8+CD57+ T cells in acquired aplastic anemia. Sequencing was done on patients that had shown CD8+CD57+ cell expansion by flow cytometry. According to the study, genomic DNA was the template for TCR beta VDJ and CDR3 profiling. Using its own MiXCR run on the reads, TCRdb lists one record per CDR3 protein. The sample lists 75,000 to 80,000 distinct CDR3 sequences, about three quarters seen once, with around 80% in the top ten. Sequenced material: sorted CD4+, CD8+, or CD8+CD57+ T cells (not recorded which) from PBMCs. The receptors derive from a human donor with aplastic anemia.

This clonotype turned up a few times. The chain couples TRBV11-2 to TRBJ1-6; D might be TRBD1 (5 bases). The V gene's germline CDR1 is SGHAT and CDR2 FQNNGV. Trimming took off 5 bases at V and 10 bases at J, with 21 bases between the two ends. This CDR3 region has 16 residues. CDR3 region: CASSPQGIPQYSPLHF. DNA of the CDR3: TGTGCCAGCAGCCCTCAGGGTATCCCTCAGTACTCACCCCTCCACTTT.

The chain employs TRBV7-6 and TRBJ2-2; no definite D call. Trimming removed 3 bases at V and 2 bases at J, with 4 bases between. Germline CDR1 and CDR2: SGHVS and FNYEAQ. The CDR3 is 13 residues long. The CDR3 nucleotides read TGTGCCAGCAGCTTTTTTAACACCGGGGAGCTGTTTTTT. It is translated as CASSFFNTGELFF.

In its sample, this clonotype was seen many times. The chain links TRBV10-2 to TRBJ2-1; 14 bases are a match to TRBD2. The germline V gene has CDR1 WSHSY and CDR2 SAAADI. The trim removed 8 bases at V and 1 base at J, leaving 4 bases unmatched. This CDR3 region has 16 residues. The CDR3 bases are TGCGCCAGCCTGGGACTAGCGGGGGATTCCTACAATGAGCAGTTCTTC. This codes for CASLGLAGDSYNEQFF.

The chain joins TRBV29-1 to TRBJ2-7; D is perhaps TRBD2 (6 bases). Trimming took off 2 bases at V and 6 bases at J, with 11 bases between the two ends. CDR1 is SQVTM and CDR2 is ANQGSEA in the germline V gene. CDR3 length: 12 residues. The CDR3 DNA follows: TGCAGCGTTGAAAAACTAGCTGGCGAGCAGTACTTC. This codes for CSVEKLAGEQYF.

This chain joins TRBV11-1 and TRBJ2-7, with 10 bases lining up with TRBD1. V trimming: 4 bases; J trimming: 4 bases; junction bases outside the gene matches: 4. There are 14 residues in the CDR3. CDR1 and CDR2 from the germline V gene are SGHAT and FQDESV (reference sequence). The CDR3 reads CASSWRQGAYEQYF. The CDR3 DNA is TGTGCCAGCAGCTGGAGACAGGGGGCATACGAGCAGTACTTC.

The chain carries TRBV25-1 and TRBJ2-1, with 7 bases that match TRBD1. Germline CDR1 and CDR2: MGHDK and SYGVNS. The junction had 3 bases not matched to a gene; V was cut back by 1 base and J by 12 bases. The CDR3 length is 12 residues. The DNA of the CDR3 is TGTGCCAGCAGTGAATCGAGGGGGCGGCAGTTCTTC. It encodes CASSESRGRQFF.

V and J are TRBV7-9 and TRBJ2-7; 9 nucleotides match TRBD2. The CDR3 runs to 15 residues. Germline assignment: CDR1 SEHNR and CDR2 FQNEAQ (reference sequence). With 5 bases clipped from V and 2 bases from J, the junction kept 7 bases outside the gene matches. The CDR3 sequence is CASSREAGGAYEQYF. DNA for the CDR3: TGTGCCAGCAGCCGTGAAGCGGGAGGCGCCTACGAGCAGTACTTC.

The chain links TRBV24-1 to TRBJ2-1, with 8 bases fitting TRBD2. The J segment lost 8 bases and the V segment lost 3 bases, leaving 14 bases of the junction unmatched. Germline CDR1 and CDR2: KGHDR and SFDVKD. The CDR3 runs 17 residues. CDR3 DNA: TGTGCCACCAGTGATCCCTCGGGCGGGGGGTCGATCTATGAGCAGTTCTTC. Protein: CATSDPSGGGSIYEQFF.

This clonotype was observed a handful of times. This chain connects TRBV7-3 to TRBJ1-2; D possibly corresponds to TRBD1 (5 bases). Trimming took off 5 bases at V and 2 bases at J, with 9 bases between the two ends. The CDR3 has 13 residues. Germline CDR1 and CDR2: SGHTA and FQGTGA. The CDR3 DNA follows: TGTGCCAGCAGCGGCGGGACGAACTATGGCTACACCTTC. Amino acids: CASSGGTNYGYTF.

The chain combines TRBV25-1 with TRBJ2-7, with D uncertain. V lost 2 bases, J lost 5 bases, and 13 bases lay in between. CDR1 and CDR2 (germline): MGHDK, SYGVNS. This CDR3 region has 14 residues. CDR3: CASSEGPSPHEQYF. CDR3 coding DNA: TGTGCCAGCAGTGAAGGCCCCAGTCCCCACGAGCAGTACTTC.

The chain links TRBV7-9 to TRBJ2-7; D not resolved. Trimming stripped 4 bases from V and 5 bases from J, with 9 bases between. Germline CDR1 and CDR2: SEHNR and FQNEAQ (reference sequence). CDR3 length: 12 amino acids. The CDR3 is CASSSIHHEQYF. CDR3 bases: TGTGCCAGCAGCTCTATCCACCACGAGCAGTACTTC.

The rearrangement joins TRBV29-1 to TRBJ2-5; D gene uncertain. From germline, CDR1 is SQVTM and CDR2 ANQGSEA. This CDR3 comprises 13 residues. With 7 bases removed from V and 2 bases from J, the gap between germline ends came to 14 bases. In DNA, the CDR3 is TGCAGCGCCCCCGGTCGGCTACAAGAGACCCAGTACTTC. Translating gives CSAPGRLQETQYF.

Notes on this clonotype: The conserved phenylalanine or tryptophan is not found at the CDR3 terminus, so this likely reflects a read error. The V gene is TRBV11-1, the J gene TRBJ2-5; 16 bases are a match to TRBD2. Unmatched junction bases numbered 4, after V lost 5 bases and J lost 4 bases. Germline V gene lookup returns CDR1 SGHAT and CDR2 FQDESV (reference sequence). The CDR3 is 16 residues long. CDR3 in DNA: TGTGCCAGCAGCCTGGGACTAGCGGGAGGGCGAGAGACCCAGTACTCC. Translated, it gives CASSLGLAGGRETQYS.

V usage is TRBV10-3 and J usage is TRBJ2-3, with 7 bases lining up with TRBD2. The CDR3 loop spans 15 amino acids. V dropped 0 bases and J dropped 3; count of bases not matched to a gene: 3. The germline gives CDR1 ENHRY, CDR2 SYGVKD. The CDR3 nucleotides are TGTGCCATCAGTGAGTCTGGGGGGGTTACAGATACGCAGTATTTT. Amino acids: CAISESGGVTDTQYF.

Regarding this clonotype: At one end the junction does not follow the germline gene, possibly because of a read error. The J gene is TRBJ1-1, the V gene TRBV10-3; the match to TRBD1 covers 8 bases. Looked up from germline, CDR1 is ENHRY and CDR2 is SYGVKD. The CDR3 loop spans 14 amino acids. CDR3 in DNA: TGTGTCATCAGGGACCCAGGGGGCAACACTGAAGCTTTCTTT. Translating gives CVIRDPGGNTEAFF.